These T cell receptor beta chains were read from a single sample in a study of T and B cells in COVID-19 patients. TCRdb passed the multiplex PCR reads through MiXCR, listing each CDR3 protein once. The sample has some 2,000 distinct CDR3 sequences, roughly 23% seen once. The sample taken for sequencing was blood. These receptors came from a human donor with active COVID-19. The CDR3 runs from the conserved cysteine through the conserved F or W. D genes are given only for firm matches. Rows may omit the clone size; those that give it use once, few, many or a size class.

clone_size j_call d_call v_call cdr3_aa cdr3_nt
few TRBJ1-2 - TRBV7-9 CASSLEGTGYYGYTF TGTGCCAGCAGCTTAGAGGGCACAGGGTACTATGGCTACACCTTC
many TRBJ2-2 - TRBV24-1 CATLSPGGSGDNTGELFF TGTGCCACGCTCAGTCCCGGGGGTTCGGGAGATAACACCGGGGAGCTGTTTTTT
- TRBJ1-2 TRBD1 TRBV10-2 CASSEPRGQGFYGYTF TGCGCCAGCAGTGAGCCGAGGGGACAGGGGTTCTATGGCTACACCTTC
medium-sized TRBJ2-2 - TRBV11-1 CASSLVGGRVTGELFF TGTGCCAGCAGCTTAGTCGGGGGACGGGTCACCGGGGAGCTGTTTTTT
large TRBJ2-3 TRBD2 TRBV19 CASSIGGAAGEPDTQYF TGTGCCAGTAGTATAGGAGGAGCAGCGGGAGAACCAGATACGCAGTATTTT
medium-sized TRBJ1-5 - TRBV18 CASSPTQHTNQPQHF TGTGCCAGCTCACCAACGCAACATACCAATCAGCCCCAGCATTTT
medium-sized TRBJ2-5 - TRBV19 CAIRSGETQYF TGTGCCATAAGATCAGGAGAGACCCAGTACTTC
medium-sized TRBJ1-5 TRBD1 TRBV19 CASSVGDRRNQPQHF TGTGCCAGTAGTGTGGGGGACAGGAGGAATCAGCCCCAGCATTTT
many TRBJ2-5 TRBD1 TRBV12-3/TRBV12-4 CASSPGGRTQYF TGTGCCAGCAGTCCAGGGGGCCGGACCCAGTACTTC
large TRBJ2-1 - TRBV19 CASSIEGGNEQFF TGTGCCAGTAGTATAGAGGGAGGCAATGAGCAGTTCTTC
- TRBJ1-2 - TRBV20-1 CSAFPRHTDGYTF TGCAGTGCTTTCCCAAGACATACGGATGGCTACACCTTC
medium-sized TRBJ1-2 - TRBV20-1 CSARRSVGRISEGYTF TGCAGTGCTAGACGTTCCGTTGGACGGATCTCTGAGGGCTACACCTTC
few TRBJ1-1 TRBD1 TRBV7-9 CASSQGAGTEAFF TGTGCCAGCAGCCAGGGGGCTGGCACTGAAGCTTTCTTT
medium-sized TRBJ2-1 TRBD2 TRBV6-1 CASTETHTTSGRRNEQFF TGTGCCAGCACCGAAACCCACACGACTAGCGGGAGAAGGAATGAGCAGTTCTTC
medium-sized TRBJ2-7 TRBD2 TRBV5-6 CASSRGLAASYEQYF TGTGCCAGCAGCCGAGGACTAGCGGCCTCCTACGAGCAGTACTTC
- TRBJ1-6 TRBD1 TRBV30 CAWGQGAVSPLHF TGTGCCTGGGGACAGGGGGCAGTTTCACCCCTCCACTTT
few TRBJ1-5 TRBD1 TRBV5-1 CASKLRTGGDQPQHF TGCGCCAGCAAACTCCGGACAGGGGGCGATCAGCCCCAGCATTTT
- TRBJ1-4 TRBD1 TRBV5-1 CASSGRTGGDEKLFF TGCGCCAGCAGCGGCCGGACAGGGGGCGATGAAAAACTGTTTTTT
few TRBJ2-3 TRBD2 TRBV20-1 CSATSGRGLADTQYF TGCAGTGCAACTAGCGGGAGAGGTCTCGCAGATACGCAGTATTTT
large TRBJ2-3 TRBD2 TRBV29-1 CSVETSGADTQYF TGCAGCGTTGAAACTAGCGGGGCAGATACGCAGTATTTT
medium-sized TRBJ2-3 TRBD2 TRBV6-5 CASSPGTSGRTQYF TGTGCCAGCAGTCCCGGGACTAGCGGGAGAACGCAGTATTTT
many TRBJ1-5 TRBD1 TRBV6-5 CASSRGTGGVQPQHF TGTGCCAGCAGTAGAGGGACAGGGGGCGTTCAGCCCCAGCATTTT